These 3 T cell receptor beta chains originate from one sample sequenced in a study of radiation and T cells in renal cell carcinoma. Clones were read by immunoSEQ multiplex PCR, and TCRdb kept only the in-frame ones, dropping some. The sample lists some 58,000 clones; around 81% were seen once. This sample's time point: blood 2 weeks post-SBRT. Treatment: 15 Gy SBRT to primary tumor, nephrectomy 4 weeks later. The specimen was blood, collected from a patient whose treatment included radiotherapy and nephrectomy. The receptors derive from a man aged 55 to 70 with renal cell carcinoma.

CDR3 DNA sequence: TGTGCCAGCAGCCAAGGAGGGGCCAGAGGCTACACCTTC. Protein product: CASSQGGARGYTF. This chain joins TRBV7-8 and TRBJ1-2, with a possible D match to TRBD1 (5 bases). This CDR3 has 13 amino acids. Deletions cut 5 bases from V and 8 bases from J, with 15 bases between. The germline V gene encodes CDR1 SGHVS and CDR2 FQNEAQ. The variable domain in full, completed from reference TRBV7-8 and TRBJ1-2, reads GAGVSQSPRYKVAKRGQDVALRCDPISGHVSLFWYQQALGQGPEFLTYFQNEAQLDKSGLPSDRFFAERPEGSVSTLKIQRTQQEDSAVYLCASSQGGARGYTFGSGTRLTVV.

This sequence joins TRBV6-1 and TRBJ1-6; a possible D gene is TRBD1 (6 bases). V was shortened by 10 bases and J by 5 bases, with 18 bases between the two germline ends. CDR3 length: 15 amino acids. CDR1 is MNHNS and CDR2 is SASEGT in the germline V gene. CDR3 region: CATDQTGRHNSPLHF. The CDR3 coding sequence is TGTGCCACCGACCAAACAGGGAGGCATAATTCACCCCTCCACTTT.

The table lists this clone with a count of one. The rearrangement joins TRBV12-5 to TRBJ1-5; D not resolved. CDR3 length: 12 residues. Between the trimmed V and J ends, which lost 1 base and 10 bases, there was a span of 8 bases. Germline CDR1 is LGHNT and CDR2 is FRNRAP. CDR3 DNA: TGTGCTAGTGGTTTGGACGTCAAACCCCAGCATTTT. Protein sequence: CASGLDVKPQHF. The entire variable domain, with the rest obtained from reference TRBV12-5 and TRBJ1-5, is as follows: DARVTQTPRHKVTEMGQEVTMRCQPILGHNTVFWYRQTMMQGLELLAYFRNRAPLDDSGMPKDRFSAEMPDATLATLKIQPSEPRDSAVYFCASGLDVKPQHFGDGTRLSIL.